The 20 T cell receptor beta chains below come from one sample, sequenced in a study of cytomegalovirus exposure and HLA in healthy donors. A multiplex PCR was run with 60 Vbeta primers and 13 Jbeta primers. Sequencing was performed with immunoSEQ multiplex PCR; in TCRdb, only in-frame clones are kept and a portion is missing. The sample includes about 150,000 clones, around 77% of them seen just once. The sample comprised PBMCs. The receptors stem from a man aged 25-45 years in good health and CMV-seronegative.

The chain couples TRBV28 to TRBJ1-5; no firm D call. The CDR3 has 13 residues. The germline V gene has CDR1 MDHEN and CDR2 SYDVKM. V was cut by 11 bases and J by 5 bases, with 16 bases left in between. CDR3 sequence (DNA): TGTGCCGCGCGAGGGCAGGCGGATCAGCCCCAGCATTTT. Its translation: CAARGQADQPQHF.

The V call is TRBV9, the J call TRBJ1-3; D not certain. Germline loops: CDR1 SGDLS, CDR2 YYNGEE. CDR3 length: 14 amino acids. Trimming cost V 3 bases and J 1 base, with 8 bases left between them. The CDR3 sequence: CASSGGGSGNTIYF. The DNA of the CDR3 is TGTGCCAGCAGCGGGGGAGGGTCTGGAAACACCATATATTTT.

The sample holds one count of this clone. CDR3 sequence reads: CASSQAFKSGSRGFSETQYF. CDR3 bases: TGCGCCAGCAGCCAAGCGTTTAAAAGCGGGAGCCGGGGTTTTTCGGAGACCCAGTACTTC. The chain joins TRBV4-1 to TRBJ2-5; TRBD2 agrees at 8 bases. The CDR3 sequence is 20 residues long. The J segment lost 5 bases and the V segment lost 1 base, leaving 21 bases of the junction unmatched. The V gene's germline CDR1 is MGHRA and CDR2 YSYEKL.

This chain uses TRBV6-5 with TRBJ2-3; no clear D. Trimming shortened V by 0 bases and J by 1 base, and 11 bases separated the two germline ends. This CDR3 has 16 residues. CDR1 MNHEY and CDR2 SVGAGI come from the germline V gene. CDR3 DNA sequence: TGTGCCAGCAGTTACTCGTCTGCCAGCGGCACAGATACGCAGTATTTT. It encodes CASSYSSASGTDTQYF.

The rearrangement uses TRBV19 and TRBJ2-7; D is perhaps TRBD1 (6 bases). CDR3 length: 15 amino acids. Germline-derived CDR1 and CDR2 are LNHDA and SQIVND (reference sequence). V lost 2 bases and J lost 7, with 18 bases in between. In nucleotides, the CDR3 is TGTGCCAGTAGTATATCGACAAGGGGGTCGGGGGAGCAGTACTTC. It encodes CASSISTRGSGEQYF.

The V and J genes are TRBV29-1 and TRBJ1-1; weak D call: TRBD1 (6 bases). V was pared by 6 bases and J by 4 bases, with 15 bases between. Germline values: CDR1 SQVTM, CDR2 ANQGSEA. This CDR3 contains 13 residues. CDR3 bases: TGCAGCGTCGGACGGGGGGCAGTCACTGAAGCTTTCTTT. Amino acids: CSVGRGAVTEAFF. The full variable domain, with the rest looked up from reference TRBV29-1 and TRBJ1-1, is SAVISQKPSRDICQRGTSLTIQCQVDSQVTMMFWYRQQPGQSLTLIATANQGSEATYESGFVIDKFPISRPNLTFSTLTVSNMSPEDSSIYLCSVGRGAVTEAFFGQGTRLTVV.

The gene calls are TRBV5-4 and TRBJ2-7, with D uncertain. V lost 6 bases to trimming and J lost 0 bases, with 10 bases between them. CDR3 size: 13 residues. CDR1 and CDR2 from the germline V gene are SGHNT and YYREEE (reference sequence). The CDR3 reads CASKTPSSYEQYF. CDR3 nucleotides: TGTGCCAGCAAGACACCCAGCTCCTACGAGCAGTACTTC.

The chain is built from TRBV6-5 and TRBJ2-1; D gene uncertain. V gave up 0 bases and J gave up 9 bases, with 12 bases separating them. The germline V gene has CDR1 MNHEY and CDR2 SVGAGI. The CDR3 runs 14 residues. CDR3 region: CASSYSNGFREQFF. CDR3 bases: TGTGCCAGCAGTTACTCGAACGGGTTCCGTGAGCAGTTCTTC.

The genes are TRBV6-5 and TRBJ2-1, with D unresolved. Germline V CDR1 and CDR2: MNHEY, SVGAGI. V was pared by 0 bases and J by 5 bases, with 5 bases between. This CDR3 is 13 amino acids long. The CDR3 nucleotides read TGTGCCAGCAGTTACTCTCCCGACAATGAGCAGTTCTTC. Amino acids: CASSYSPDNEQFF.

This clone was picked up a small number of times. The CDR3 DNA reads as TGTGCCAGCAGCTCCTTCGACAGGGGGGCCTACAATGAGCAGTTCTTC. It is translated as CASSSFDRGAYNEQFF. V and J are TRBV7-8 and TRBJ2-1; 9 bases match TRBD1. Per the germline V gene, CDR1 is SGHVS and CDR2 is FQNEAQ. The ends lost 4 bases at V and 2 bases at J; junction bases unmatched: 6. The CDR3 length is 16 residues.

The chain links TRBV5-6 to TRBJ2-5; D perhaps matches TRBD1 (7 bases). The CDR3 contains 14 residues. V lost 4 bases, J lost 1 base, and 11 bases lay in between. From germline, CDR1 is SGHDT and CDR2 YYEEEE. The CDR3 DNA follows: TGTGCCAGCAGCCATCAGGGGGGCCAAGAGACCCAGTACTTC. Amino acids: CASSHQGGQETQYF.

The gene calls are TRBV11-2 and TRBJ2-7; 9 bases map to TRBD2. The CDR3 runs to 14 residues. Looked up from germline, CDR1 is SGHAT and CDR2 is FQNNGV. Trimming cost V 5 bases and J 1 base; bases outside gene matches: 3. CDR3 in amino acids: CASSRREGSYEQYF. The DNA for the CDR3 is TGTGCCAGCAGCAGGCGGGAGGGGTCCTACGAGCAGTACTTC.

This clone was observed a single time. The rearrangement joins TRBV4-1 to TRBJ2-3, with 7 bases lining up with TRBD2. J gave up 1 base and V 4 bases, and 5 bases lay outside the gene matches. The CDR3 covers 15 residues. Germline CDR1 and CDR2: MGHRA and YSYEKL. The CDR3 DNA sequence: TGCGCCAGCAGCCCAGGGACTACCGGCACAGATACGCAGTATTTT. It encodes CASSPGTTGTDTQYF.

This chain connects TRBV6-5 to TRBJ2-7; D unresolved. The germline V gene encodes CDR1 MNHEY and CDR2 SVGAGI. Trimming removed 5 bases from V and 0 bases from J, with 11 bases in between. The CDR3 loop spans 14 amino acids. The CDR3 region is CASSRQDLSYEQYF. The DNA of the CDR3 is TGTGCCAGCAGTCGTCAGGATCTCTCCTACGAGCAGTACTTC.

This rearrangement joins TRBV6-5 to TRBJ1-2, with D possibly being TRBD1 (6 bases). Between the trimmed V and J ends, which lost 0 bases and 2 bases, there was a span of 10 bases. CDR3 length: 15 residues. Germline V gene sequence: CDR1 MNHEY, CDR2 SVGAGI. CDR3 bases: TGTGCCAGCAGTTACTCGGGGGGGCCGAACTATGGCTACACCTTC. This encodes CASSYSGGPNYGYTF.

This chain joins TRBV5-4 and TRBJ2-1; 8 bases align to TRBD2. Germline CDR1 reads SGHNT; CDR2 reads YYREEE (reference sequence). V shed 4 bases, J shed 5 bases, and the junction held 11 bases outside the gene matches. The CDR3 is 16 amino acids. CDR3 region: CASSRKPSGHNNEQFF. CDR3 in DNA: TGTGCCAGCAGCCGGAAGCCTAGCGGGCATAACAATGAGCAGTTCTTC.

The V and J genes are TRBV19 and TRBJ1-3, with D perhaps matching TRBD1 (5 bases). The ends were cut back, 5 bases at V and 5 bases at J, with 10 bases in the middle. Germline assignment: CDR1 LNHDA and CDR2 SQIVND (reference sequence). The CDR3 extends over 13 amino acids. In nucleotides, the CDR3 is TGTGCCAGTAGTTTTGCAGGGCGAAACACCATATATTTT. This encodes CASSFAGRNTIYF.

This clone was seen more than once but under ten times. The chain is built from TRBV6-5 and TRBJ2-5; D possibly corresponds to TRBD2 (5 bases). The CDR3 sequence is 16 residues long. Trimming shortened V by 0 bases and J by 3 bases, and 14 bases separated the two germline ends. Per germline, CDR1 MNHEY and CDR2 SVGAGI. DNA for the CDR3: TGTGCCAGCAGTTACTCCCCGGGGATTATTAAAGAGACCCAGTACTTC. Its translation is CASSYSPGIIKETQYF.

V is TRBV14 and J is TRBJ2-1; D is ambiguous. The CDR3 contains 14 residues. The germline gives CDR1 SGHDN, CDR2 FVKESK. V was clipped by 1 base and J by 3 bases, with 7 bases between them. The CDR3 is CASSQGHIYNEQFF. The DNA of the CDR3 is TGTGCCAGCAGCCAAGGACACATCTACAATGAGCAGTTCTTC.

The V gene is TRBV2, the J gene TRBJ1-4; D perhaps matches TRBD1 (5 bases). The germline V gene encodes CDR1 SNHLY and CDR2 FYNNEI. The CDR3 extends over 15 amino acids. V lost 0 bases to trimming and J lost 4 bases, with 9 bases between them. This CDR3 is CASSEAAGLNEKLFF. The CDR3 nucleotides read TGTGCCAGCAGTGAAGCGGCGGGGCTTAATGAAAAACTGTTTTTT.